This T cell receptor (beta chain) was recovered during a study of neurological immune-mediated disorders. This clonotype was picked up many times. What it binds is not known. In every sequencing run, more than 180 million TCR-beta sequences were generated from 15-18 subjects. Via MiXCR, TCRdb re-called the 5' RACE reads, giving one row per CDR3 protein. The data hold tens of thousands of distinct CDR3 sequences, with 3% to 5% observed a single time. Germline CDR1 is SGHRS and CDR2 is YFSETQ. Unmatched junction bases numbered 1, after V lost 3 bases and J lost 0 bases. CDR3 length: 14 amino acids. A total of 2 million PBMCs stored at -80 degrees C provided the unsorted libraries. General observations from the study: One related-CDR3 cluster, found by phylogenetic grouping, held repertoires of 18 of 34 multiple sclerosis patients and is a possible signature.

The source is a man aged 30-40 years with multiple sclerosis. Source material: PBMCs. V gene TRBV5-1 combines with J gene TRBJ2-7; 9 bases map to TRBD1. The CDR3 region has the DNA TGCGCCAGCAGCTCGGGACAGGGCTCCTACGAGCAGTACTTC. This translates into CASSSGQGSYEQYF.